This TCR beta chain was sequenced during a study of blood T cells in healthy people across ages. Study-level points and caveats: Because donor CMV status was unknown, expanded clonotype changes were possibly confounded. Aged donors had fewer naive CD4+ cells and lower diversity than long-lived donors.

For the second PCR, which ran for 7 to 11 cycles, a sample-barcoded 5' primer and a J-beta primer mix were used. The template-switch adaptor, which had 12 random nucleotides, put a tag on each cDNA molecule. TCRdb processed the 5' RACE reads anew with MiXCR; each CDR3 protein has one entry. The sample records about 1.6 million distinct CDR3 sequences, about 35% being singletons. Turning to this clonotype: Its specificity is unknown.

The ends lost 7 bases at V and 6 bases at J; junction bases unmatched: 8. The germline V gene has CDR1 DFQATT and CDR2 SNEGSKA (reference sequence). This CDR3 is 14 amino acids long. Total RNA, at least 5 micrograms per sample, came from PBMCs. This sequence was found in a woman younger than 45 in good health. The chain combines TRBV20-1 with TRBJ2-1, with 11 bases that match TRBD2. The sample taken for sequencing was blood. The CDR3 here is CSVLLAGGTNEQFF. CDR3 nucleotides: TGCAGTGTTCTGCTAGCGGGGGGAACCAATGAGCAGTTCTTC.